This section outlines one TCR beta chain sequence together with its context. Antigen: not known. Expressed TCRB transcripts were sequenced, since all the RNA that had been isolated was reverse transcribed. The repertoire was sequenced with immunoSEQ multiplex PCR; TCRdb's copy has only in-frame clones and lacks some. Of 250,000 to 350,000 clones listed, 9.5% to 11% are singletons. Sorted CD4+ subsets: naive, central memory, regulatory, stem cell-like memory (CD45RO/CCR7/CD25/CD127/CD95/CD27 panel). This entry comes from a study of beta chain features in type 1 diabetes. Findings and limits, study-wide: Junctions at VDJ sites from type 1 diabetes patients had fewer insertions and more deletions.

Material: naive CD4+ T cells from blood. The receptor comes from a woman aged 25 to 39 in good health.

CDR3 nucleotides: TGTGCCAGCAGCGAACAGGGCGCCCAAGAGACCCAGTACTTC. Its protein is CASSEQGAQETQYF. The chain recombines TRBV9 with TRBJ2-5, with TRBD1 as a possible D gene (6 bases). The germline gives CDR1 SGDLS, CDR2 YYNGEE. The V end lost 3 bases, the J end lost 1 base, and 10 bases lay between the germline ends. This CDR3 spans 14 amino acids.